This T cell receptor beta chain came from a study of early T cells in non-severe SARS-CoV-2 infection. Germline values: CDR1 SGHRS, CDR2 YFSETQ. The V and J ends lost 1 base and 1 base respectively, with 5 bases between them. The CDR3 is 13 residues long. MiXCR was run by TCRdb on the 5' RACE reads, yielding one entry per CDR3 protein. This table has more than 45,000 distinct CDR3 sequences, around 13% appearing once. Sequenced: whole blood. The chain recombines TRBV5-1 with TRBJ1-1, with D uncertain. The TCR originated in an adult who was a healthcare worker with PCR-confirmed SARS-CoV-2 infection or an uninfected control (not recorded which). The CDR3 nucleotides read TGCGCCAGCAGCTTGCTTGGGAACACTGAAGCTTTCTTT. Its protein is CASSLLGNTEAFF.